This TCR beta chain was sequenced during a study of T cells expressing NK-cell markers. Study-wide results and limits: Expanded NKG2C+ T cell clones had unclear HCMV specificity. Dominant NKG2C+ clonotypes were found to form 1.0-7.0% of CD8+ T cells in 5 or 6 donors.

TCR beta cDNA was made by 5'RACE template switching with UMIs. TCRdb reprocessed the 5' RACE reads and keeps a single row for each CDR3 protein, giving no DNA. This repertoire includes 450,000 to 600,000 distinct CDR3 sequences. Remarks on this clonotype: The antigen remains undetermined.

The sequenced material came from blood T cells: a sorted CD56 or NKG2C T cell subset, CD4+ or CD8+ T cells, or bulk PBMC T cells (not recorded which). The clonotype comes from a man between 18 and 35 years old in good health.

CDR3 residues: CASSPPGNGYEQYF. The rearrangement links TRBV5-6 to TRBJ2-7; TCRdb's D gene call, TRBD1, goes unchecked for lack of DNA. The CDR3 loop spans 14 amino acids. The V gene's germline CDR1 is SGHDT and CDR2 YYEEEE.